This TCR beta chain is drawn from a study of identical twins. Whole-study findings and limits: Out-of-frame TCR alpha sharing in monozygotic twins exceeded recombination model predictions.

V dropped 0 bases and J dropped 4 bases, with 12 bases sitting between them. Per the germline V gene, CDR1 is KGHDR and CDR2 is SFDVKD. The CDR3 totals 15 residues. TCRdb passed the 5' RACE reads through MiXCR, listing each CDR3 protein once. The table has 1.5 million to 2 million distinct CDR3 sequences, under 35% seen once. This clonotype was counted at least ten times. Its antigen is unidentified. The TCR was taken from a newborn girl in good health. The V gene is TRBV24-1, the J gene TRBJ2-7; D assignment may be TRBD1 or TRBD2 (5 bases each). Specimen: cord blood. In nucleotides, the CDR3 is TGTGCCACCAGTGATTTGCGCCAGGGACGGTACGAGCAGTACTTC. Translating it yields CATSDLRQGRYEQYF.